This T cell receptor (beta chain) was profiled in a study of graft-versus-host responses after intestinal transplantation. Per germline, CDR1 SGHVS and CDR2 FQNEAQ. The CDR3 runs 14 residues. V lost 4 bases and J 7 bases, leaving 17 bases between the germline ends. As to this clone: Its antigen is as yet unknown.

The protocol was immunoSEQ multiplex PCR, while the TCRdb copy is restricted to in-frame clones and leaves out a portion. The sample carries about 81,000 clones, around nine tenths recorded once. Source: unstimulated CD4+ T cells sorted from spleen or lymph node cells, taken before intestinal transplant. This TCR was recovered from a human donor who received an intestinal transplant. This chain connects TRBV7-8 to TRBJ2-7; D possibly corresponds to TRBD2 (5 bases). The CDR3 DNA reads TGTGCCAGCAGCTCCCTACTCCGGACGGGGGAGCAGTACTTC. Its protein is CASSSLLRTGEQYF.